The clone carrying this TCR beta chain was recorded a few times. The single heparinised draw taken from each donor contained around 100 mL of blood on average. The germline gives CDR1 SGHAT, CDR2 FQNNGV. The CDR3 has 12 residues. V was cut by 5 bases and J by 2 bases, with 6 bases left in between. The sample belongs to a study of beta chain features in type 1 diabetes. Across the study: Similarity in age, gender and cell yields was seen between patients and healthy donors.

TCRB transcripts that were expressed got sequenced, as all of the isolated RNA had been reverse transcribed. The method was immunoSEQ multiplex PCR; TCRdb's version includes in-frame clones alone and lacks a portion of them. Found here are over 300,000 clones, around 7.6% of them singletons; the top ten hold under 0.5%. The TCR originated in a woman between 18 and 29 years old in good health. V usage is TRBV11-2 and J usage is TRBJ1-2; D not resolved. The sample consisted of central memory CD4+ T cells from blood. DNA of the CDR3: TGTGCCAGCAGCCCAGACAACTATGGCTACACCTTC. Translation: CASSPDNYGYTF.